The clone carrying this T cell receptor beta chain was seen just once. This record comes from a study of response to subunit inactivated influenza vaccine. The CDR3 runs 15 residues. With V trimmed by 3 bases and J by 8 bases, 8 bases remained unmatched. Per germline, CDR1 SGHRS and CDR2 YFSETQ. One entry per CDR3 protein, called by TCRdb with MiXCR from the RT-PCR reads. The sample holds about 540,000 distinct CDR3 sequences, approximately 20% seen once. The data were also submitted as part of a second study, on T cells expressing NK-cell markers. This second report adds: UMIs were included in TCR beta cDNA generated by 5'RACE template switching. Obtained from sorted CD3+CD56+NKG2C+, CD3+CD56+NKG2C- and CD3+CD56-NKG2C+ T cells were the TCR beta repertoires. Whether expanded NKG2C+ T cell clones were HCMV-specific remained unclear.

The receptor comes from a man aged 50-60 years who received an inactivated influenza vaccine. The chain employs TRBV5-1 and TRBJ1-4, with TRBD1 matching over 9 bases. Sequencing used CD4+ T cells sorted from PBMCs, obtained about 11 days after vaccination. The CDR3 spells CASSSEGQGWEKLFF. The CDR3 bases are TGCGCCAGCAGCTCGGAGGGACAGGGATGGGAAAAACTGTTTTTT.